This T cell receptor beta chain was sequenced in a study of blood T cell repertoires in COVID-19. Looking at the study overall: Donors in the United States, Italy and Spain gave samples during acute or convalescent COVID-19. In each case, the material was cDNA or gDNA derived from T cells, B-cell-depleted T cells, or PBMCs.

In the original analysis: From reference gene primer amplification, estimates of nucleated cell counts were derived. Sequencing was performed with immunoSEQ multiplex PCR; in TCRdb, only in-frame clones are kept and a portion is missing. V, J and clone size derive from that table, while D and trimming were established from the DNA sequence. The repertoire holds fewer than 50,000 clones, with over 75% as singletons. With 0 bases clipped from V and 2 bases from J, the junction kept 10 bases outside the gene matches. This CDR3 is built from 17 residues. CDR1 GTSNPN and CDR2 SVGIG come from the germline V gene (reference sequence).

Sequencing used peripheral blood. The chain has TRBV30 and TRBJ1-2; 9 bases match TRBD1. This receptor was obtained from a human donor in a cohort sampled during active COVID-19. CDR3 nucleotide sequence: TGTGCCTGGAGTGTGGGGACAGGGAGCGAACTCAACTATGGCTACACCTTC. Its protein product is CAWSVGTGSELNYGYTF.